The 6 T cell receptor beta chains in this list originate from one sample, sequenced in a study of molecular identifiers for immune sequencing clone quantification. Each CDR3 protein is one row after TCRdb ran MiXCR on the PCR reads. The sample lists some 320,000 distinct CDR3 sequences, 20% to 25% occurring once. The sequencing sample was made of naive CD8+ T cells from blood, with Jurkat cell RNA spiked in. This sample's subset: FACS-sorted CD8+CD4-CCR7+CD45RA+ naive T cells. Receptor source: a human donor in good health. Some libraries in this study had Jurkat cell RNA spiked in.

Ten or more counts support this clonotype. The CDR3 DNA follows: TGTGCCACCCTAACGCAGGGGGCGTTGGGCACAGATACGCAGTATTTT. This sequence encodes CATLTQGALGTDTQYF. The V and J genes are TRBV27 and TRBJ2-3; TRBD1 matches at 8 bases. Germline V lookup: CDR1 MNHEY, CDR2 SMNVEV (reference sequence). V dropped 10 bases and J dropped 1; count of bases not matched to a gene: 13. The CDR3 runs 16 residues.

The chain is built from TRBV4-1 and TRBJ2-4, with D perhaps matching TRBD2 (5 bases). The CDR3 sequence is 16 residues long. Trimming took off 0 bases at V and 10 bases at J, with 19 bases between the two ends. Germline V lookup: CDR1 MGHRA, CDR2 YSYEKL. The CDR3 DNA is TGCGCCAGCAGCCAAGAAAGTGGTACAGAGGGTAGTATTCAGTACTTC. Protein: CASSQESGTEGSIQYF.

The J gene is TRBJ1-4, the V gene TRBV4-3; the D gene is possibly TRBD1 (5 bases). V dropped 0 bases and J dropped 8 bases, with 16 bases sitting between them. Germline V gene lookup returns CDR1 LGHNA and CDR2 YSLEER. The length of the CDR3 is 16 residues. CDR3 sequence: CASSQDWAEGKEKLFF. CDR3 DNA sequence: TGCGCCAGCAGCCAAGATTGGGCAGAGGGGAAGGAAAAACTGTTTTTT.

This clonotype was detected many times. The chain is built from TRBV6-5 and TRBJ2-7; 9 bases line up with TRBD1. The germline CDR1 and CDR2 sequences are MNHEY and SVGAGI. The V and J ends lost 0 bases and 3 bases, in that order; junction bases with no gene match: 3. CDR3 size: 15 residues. The CDR3 coding sequence is TGTGCCAGCAGTTACTCTGGGGACAGGGACTACGAGCAGTACTTC. Amino acids: CASSYSGDRDYEQYF.

This clonotype was seen a handful of times. The genes are TRBV12-3 or TRBV12-4 and TRBJ2-1, with 11 nucleotides matching TRBD2. The CDR3 has 15 residues. With 8 bases clipped from V and 3 bases from J, the junction kept 6 bases outside the gene matches. DNA for the CDR3: TGTGCCAGCTCCCACGGGACTAGCGGCTACAATGAGCAGTTCTTC. Its translation is CASSHGTSGYNEQFF.

This clonotype appeared many times. The chain recombines TRBV27 with TRBJ1-5; D unclear. Trimming removed 0 bases at V and 0 bases at J, with 6 bases between. CDR1 is MNHEY and CDR2 is SMNVEV in the germline V gene (reference sequence). CDR3 size: 15 residues. DNA for the CDR3: TGTGCCAGCAGTTTATCAGCATATAGCAATCAGCCCCAGCATTTT. Its translation: CASSLSAYSNQPQHF.